The source of this TCR beta chain is a study of human T cells and chemical hapten exposure. Indicated time point: patch test 1, 2 weeks after DPC sensitization. The treatment denotes: therapeutic diphenylcyclopropenone sensitization with weekly scalp DPC. Each CDR3 protein is one row after TCRdb ran MiXCR on the RACE reads. The sample gives around 150,000 distinct CDR3 sequences, about 14% of which show up once; approximately 1.5% is in the top ten. There are a few counts of this clonotype. V shed 6 bases and J 4 bases; nucleotides not matched to a gene: 11. The V gene's germline CDR1 is MNHEY and CDR2 SMNVEV (reference sequence). The CDR3 covers 15 residues.

The chain has TRBV27 and TRBJ1-1; 7 nucleotides line up with TRBD1. Material: whole blood, obtained in connection with sensitization to the hapten diphenylcyclopropenone (DPC). This sequence originates from a woman aged 25 to 39 with alopecia areata. Some clones in this sample may be carry-over from other donors' samples. This chain's CDR3 is CASSPATGLGTEAFF. The DNA for the CDR3 is TGTGCCAGCAGCCCTGCGACAGGGCTGGGCACTGAAGCTTTCTTT.